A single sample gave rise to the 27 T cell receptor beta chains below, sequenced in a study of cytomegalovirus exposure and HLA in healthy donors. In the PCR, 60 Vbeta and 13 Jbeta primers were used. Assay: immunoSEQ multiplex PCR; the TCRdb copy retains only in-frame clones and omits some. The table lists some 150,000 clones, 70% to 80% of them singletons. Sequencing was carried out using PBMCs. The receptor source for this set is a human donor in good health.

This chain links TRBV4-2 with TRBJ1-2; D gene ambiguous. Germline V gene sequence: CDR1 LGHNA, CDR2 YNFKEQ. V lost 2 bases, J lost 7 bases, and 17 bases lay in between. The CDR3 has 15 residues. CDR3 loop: CASSQSIGNWFGYTF. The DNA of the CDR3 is TGTGCCAGCAGCCAAAGTATCGGGAATTGGTTTGGCTACACCTTC.

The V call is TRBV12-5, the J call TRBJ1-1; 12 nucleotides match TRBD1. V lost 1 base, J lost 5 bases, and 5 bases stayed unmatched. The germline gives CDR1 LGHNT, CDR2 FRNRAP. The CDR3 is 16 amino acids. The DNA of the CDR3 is TGTGCTAGTGGTTTGGGGTGGGACAGGGGGCAAACTGAAGCTTTCTTT. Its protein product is CASGLGWDRGQTEAFF. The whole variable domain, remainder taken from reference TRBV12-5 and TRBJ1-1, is DARVTQTPRHKVTEMGQEVTMRCQPILGHNTVFWYRQTMMQGLELLAYFRNRAPLDDSGMPKDRFSAEMPDATLATLKIQPSEPRDSAVYFCASGLGWDRGQTEAFFGQGTRLTVV.

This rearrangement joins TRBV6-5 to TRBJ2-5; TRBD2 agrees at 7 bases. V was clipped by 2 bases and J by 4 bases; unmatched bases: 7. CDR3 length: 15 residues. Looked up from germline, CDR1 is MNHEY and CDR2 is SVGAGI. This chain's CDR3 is CASSYTVGRLETQYF. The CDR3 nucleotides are TGTGCCAGCAGTTACACGGTCGGGAGGTTAGAGACCCAGTACTTC.

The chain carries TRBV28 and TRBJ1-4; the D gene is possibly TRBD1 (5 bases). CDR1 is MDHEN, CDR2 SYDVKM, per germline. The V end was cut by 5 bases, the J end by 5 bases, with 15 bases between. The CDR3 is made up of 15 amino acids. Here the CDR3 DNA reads TGTGCCAGCAGTACAGAACGGACATTGAATGAAAAACTGTTTTTT. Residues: CASSTERTLNEKLFF.

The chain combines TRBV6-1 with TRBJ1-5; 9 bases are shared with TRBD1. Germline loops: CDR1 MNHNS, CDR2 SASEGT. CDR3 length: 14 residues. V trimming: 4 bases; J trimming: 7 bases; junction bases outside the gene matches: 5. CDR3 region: CASSGGQGQQPQHF. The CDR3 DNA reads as TGTGCCAGCAGTGGCGGACAGGGGCAACAGCCCCAGCATTTT.

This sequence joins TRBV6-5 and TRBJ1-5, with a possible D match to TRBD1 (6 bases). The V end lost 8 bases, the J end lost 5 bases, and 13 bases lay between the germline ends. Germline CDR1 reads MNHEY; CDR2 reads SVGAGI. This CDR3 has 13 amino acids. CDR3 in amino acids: CASSRAGDQPQHF. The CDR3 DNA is TGTGCCAGCTCTCGGGCAGGGGATCAGCCCCAGCATTTT.

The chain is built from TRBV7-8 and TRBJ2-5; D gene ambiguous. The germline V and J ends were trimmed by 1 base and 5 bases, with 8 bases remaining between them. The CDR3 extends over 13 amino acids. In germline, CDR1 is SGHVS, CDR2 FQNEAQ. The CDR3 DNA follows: TGTGCCAGCAGCTTAGGGCCCCAGGAGACCCAGTACTTC. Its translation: CASSLGPQETQYF.

The DNA for the CDR3 is TGTGCCAGCAGCCAAGGGACTAGCGGGGGGGCAGATACGCAGTATTTT. This codes for CASSQGTSGGADTQYF. The chain links TRBV4-2 to TRBJ2-3, with 15 bases matching TRBD2. Germline assignment: CDR1 LGHNA and CDR2 YNFKEQ. Unmatched junction bases numbered 0, after V lost 1 base and J lost 4 bases. CDR3 length: 16 residues.

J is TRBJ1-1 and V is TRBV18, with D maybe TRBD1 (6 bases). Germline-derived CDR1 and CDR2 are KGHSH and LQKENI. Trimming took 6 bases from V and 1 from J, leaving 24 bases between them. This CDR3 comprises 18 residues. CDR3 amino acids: CASSEILIRGGRNTEAFF. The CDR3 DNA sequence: TGTGCCAGCTCCGAAATTCTAATCAGGGGAGGGAGGAACACTGAAGCTTTCTTT. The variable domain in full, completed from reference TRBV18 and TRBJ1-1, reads NAGVMQNPRHLVRRRGQEARLRCSPMKGHSHVYWYRQLPEEGLKFMVYLQKENIIDESGMPKERFSAEFPKEGPSILRIQQVVRGDSAAYFCASSEILIRGGRNTEAFFGQGTRLTVV.

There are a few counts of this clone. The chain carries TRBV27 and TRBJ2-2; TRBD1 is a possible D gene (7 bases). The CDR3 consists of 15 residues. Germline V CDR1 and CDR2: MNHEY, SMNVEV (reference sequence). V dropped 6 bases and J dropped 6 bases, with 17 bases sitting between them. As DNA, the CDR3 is TGTGCCAGCAGGACAGGGATGGGCGGGGCCGGGGAGCTGTTTTTT. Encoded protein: CASRTGMGGAGELFF.

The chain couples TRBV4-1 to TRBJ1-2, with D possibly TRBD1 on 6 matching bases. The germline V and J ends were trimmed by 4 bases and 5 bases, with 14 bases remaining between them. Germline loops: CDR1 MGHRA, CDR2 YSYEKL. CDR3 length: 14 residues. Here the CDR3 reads CASSPTGSSYGYTF. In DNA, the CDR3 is TGCGCCAGCAGCCCAACAGGGTCGTCGTATGGCTACACCTTC.

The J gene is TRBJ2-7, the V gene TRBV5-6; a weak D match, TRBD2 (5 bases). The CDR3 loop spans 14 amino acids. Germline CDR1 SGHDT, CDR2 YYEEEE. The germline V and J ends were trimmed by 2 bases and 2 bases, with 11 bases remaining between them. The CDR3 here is CASSFEREPYEQYF. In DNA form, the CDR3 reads TGTGCCAGCAGCTTTGAACGGGAACCCTACGAGCAGTACTTC.

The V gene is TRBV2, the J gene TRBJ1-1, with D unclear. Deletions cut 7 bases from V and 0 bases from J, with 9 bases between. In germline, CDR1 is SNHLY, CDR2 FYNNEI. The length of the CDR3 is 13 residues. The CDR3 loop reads CASMGLMNTEAFF. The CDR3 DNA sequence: TGTGCCAGCATGGGCCTGATGAACACTGAAGCTTTCTTT.

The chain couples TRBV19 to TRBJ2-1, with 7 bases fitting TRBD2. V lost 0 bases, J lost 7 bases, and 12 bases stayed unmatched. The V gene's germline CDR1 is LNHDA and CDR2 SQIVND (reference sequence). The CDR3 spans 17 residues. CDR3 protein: CASSIDIGGVMGNEQFF. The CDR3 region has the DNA TGTGCCAGTAGTATAGATATTGGGGGGGTGATGGGGAATGAGCAGTTCTTC.

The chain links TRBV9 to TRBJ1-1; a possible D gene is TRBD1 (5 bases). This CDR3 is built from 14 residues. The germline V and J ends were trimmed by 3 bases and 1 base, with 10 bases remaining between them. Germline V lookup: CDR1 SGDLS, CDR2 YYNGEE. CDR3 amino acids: CASSGGRGNTEAFF. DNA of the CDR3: TGTGCCAGCAGCGGGGGGAGGGGGAACACTGAAGCTTTCTTT.

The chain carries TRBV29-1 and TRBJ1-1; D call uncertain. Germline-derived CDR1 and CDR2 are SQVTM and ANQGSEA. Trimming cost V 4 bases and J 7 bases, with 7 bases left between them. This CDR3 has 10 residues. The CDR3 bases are TGCAGCGTTGGACGGAGTGAAGCTTTCTTT. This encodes CSVGRSEAFF.

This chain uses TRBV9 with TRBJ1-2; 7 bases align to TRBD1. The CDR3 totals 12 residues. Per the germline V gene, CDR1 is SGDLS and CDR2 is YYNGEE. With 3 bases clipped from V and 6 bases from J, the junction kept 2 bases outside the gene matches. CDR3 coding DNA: TGTGCCAGCAGCGATGACAGGGATGGCTACACCTTC. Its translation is CASSDDRDGYTF.

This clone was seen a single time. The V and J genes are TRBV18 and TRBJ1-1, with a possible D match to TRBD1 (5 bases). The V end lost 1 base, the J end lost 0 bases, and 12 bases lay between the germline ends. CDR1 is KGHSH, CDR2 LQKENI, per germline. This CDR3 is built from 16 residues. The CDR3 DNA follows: TGTGCCAGCTCACCACTTTTTCGGGGGGTGAACACTGAAGCTTTCTTT. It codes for CASSPLFRGVNTEAFF.

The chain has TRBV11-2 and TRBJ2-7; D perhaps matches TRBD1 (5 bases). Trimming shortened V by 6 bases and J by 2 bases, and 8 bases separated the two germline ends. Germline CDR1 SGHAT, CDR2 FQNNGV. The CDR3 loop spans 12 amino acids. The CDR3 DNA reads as TGTGCCAGCAGTGACAGAACCTACGAGCAGTACTTC. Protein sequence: CASSDRTYEQYF.

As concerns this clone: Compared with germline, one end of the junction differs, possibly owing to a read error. As DNA, the CDR3 is TGCCGGCGGGAGGAGCGGACCCAGTACTTC. This gives the protein CRREERTQYF. V gene TRBV15 combines with J gene TRBJ2-5; 8 bases are a match to TRBD2. This CDR3 region has 10 residues. Germline V gives CDR1 LNHNV, CDR2 YYDKDF (reference sequence).

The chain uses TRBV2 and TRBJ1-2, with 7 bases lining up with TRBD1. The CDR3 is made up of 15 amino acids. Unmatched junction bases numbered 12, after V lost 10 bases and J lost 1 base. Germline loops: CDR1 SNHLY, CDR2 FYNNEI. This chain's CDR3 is CATGIGTDDNYGYTF. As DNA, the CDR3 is TGTGCCACCGGAATAGGGACAGATGATAACTATGGCTACACCTTC.

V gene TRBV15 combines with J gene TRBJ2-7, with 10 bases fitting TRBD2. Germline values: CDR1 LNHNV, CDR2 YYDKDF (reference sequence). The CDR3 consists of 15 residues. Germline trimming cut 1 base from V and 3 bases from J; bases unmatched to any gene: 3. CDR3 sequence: CATSRGGTSVYEQYF. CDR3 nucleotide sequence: TGTGCCACCAGCAGAGGGGGGACTAGCGTCTACGAGCAGTACTTC.

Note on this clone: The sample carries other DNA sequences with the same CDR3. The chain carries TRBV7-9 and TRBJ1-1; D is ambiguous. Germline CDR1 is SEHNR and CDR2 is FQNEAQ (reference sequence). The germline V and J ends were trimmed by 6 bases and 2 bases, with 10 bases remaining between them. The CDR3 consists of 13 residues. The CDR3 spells CASSNEGNTEAFF. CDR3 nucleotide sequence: TGTGCCAGCAGTAACGAGGGCAACACTGAAGCTTTCTTT.

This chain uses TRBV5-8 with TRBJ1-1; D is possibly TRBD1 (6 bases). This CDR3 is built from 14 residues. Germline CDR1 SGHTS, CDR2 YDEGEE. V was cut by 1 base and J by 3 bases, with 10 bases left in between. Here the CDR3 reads CASSLIQGYTEAFF. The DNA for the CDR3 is TGTGCCAGCAGCTTGATACAGGGCTACACTGAAGCTTTCTTT.

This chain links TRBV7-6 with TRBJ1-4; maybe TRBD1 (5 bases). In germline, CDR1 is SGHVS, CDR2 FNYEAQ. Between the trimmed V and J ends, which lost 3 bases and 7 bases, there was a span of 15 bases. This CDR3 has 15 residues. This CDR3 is CASSLRGNGGEKLFF. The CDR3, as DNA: TGTGCCAGCAGCTTGAGGGGTAACGGGGGTGAAAAACTGTTTTTT.

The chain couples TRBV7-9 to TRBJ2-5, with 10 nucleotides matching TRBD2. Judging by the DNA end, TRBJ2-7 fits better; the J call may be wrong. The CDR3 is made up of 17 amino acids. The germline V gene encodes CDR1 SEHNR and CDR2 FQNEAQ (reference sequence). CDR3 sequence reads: CASSLASGGPTSYEQYF. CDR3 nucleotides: TGTGCCAGCAGCTTGGCTAGCGGGGGACCGACCTCCTACGAGCAGTACTTC.

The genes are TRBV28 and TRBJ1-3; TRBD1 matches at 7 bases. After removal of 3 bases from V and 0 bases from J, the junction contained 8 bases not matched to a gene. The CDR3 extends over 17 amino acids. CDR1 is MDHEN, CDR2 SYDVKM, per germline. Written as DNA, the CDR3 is TGTGCCAGCAGTTTTTGGGCCTGGACAGGCTCTGGAAACACCATATATTTT. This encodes CASSFWAWTGSGNTIYF.